The rows below give T cell receptor beta chains drawn from one sample of a study of blood T cell repertoires in COVID-19. This table comes from immunoSEQ multiplex PCR, and its TCRdb copy is limited to in-frame clones, with some not included. Of 300,000 or so clones detected, 70% to 90% appear once; the ten largest clones hold 10%. The sequenced material came from PBMCs or T cells enriched from blood (not recorded which). These receptors came from a woman in her late teens or twenties who had recovered from COVID-19. Both conserved end residues are part of each CDR3. The order of the fields is V gene, J gene, clone size, D gene, CDR3 DNA, CDR3 protein. D genes are given only for firm matches. Clone sizes are given selectively: once, few, many, or a class where the clone is expanded.

>TRBV29-1|TRBJ2-1|-|TRBD2
TGCAGCGTTGAAGGATCGTTTAGCGGGAGATACAATGAGCAGTTCTTC
CSVEGSFSGRYNEQFF
>TRBV30|TRBJ1-4|-|-
TGTGCCTGGAGTGACAGCGGGGAAAAACTGTTTTTT
CAWSDSGEKLFF
>TRBV6-2/TRBV6-3|TRBJ2-7|few|-
TGTGCCAGCAGTTACCCGTCCGAGCAGTACTTC
CASSYPSEQYF
>TRBV5-6|TRBJ1-3|-|-
TGTGCCAGCAGCTTGATAGGAGCCTACTCTGGAAACACCATATATTTT
CASSLIGAYSGNTIYF
>TRBV5-6|TRBJ1-3|-|TRBD1
TGTGCCAGCAGCTTAGCCACCGGGACAGACTCTGGAAACACCATATATTTT
CASSLATGTDSGNTIYF
>TRBV29-1|TRBJ2-7|once|-
TGCAGCGTTGAAGGAGGGGGTGGGTACGAGCAGTACTTC
CSVEGGGGYEQYF
>TRBV9|TRBJ2-7|-|TRBD1
TGTGCCAGCAGCGTGACCGGGACAGGTAACGAGCAGTACTTC
CASSVTGTGNEQYF
>TRBV29-1|TRBJ2-1|-|-
TGCAGCGTTGAAGACCAAAAGAGGGATGAGCAGTTCTTC
CSVEDQKRDEQFF
>TRBV11-2|TRBJ1-4|-|-
TGTGCCAGCAGCGCATCGCCGGGATCGACGGGGGAAAAACTGTTTTTT
CASSASPGSTGEKLFF
>TRBV5-1|TRBJ1-1|-|-
TGCGCCAGCAGCTTCAGGCAGACAGACAGTGAAGCTTTCTTT
CASSFRQTDSEAFF
>TRBV6-5|TRBJ1-1|-|-
TGTGCCAGCAGTTACTCAAATCTGGAGACTGAAGCTTTCTTT
CASSYSNLETEAFF
>TRBV3-1/TRBV3-2|TRBJ2-1|-|TRBD2
TGTGCCAGCAGCCAGTTCGAATATTGGACTAGCGGGGGGGCTGACTACAATGAGCAGTTCTTC
CASSQFEYWTSGGADYNEQFF
>TRBV11-2|TRBJ2-5|-|-
TGTGCCAGCAGCCGGGACTTTGGGGAGACCCAGTACTTC
CASSRDFGETQYF
>TRBV6-5|TRBJ1-2|-|TRBD1
TGTGCCAGCAGAAGACAGGGGGCAGCTGGCTACACCTTC
CASRRQGAAGYTF